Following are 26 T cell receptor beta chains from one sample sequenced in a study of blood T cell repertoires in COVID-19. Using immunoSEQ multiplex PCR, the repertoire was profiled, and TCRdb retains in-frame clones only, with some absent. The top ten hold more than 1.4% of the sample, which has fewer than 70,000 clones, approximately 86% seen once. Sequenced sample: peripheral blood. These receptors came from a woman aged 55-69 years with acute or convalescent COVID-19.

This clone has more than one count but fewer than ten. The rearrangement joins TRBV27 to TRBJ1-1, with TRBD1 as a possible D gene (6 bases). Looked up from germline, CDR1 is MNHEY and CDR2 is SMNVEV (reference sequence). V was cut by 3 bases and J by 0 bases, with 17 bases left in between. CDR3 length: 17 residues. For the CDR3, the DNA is TGTGCCAGCAGTTTTCGACCGACAGGCCTCGTGAACACTGAAGCTTTCTTT. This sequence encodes CASSFRPTGLVNTEAFF.

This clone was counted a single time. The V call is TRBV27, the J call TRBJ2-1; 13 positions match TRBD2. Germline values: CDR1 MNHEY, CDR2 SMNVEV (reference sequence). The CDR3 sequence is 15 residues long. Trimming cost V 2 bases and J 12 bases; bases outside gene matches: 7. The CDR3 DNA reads TGTGCCAGCAGTTTAGGAAGACTAGCGGGAGGTAGGCAGTTCTTC. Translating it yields CASSLGRLAGGRQFF.

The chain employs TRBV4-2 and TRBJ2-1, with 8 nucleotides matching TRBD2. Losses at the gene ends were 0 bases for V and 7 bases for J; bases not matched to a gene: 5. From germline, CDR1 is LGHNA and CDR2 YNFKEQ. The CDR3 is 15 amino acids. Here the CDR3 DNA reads TGTGCCAGCAGCCAAGATGGACTAGCCTCGAATGAGCAGTTCTTC. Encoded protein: CASSQDGLASNEQFF.

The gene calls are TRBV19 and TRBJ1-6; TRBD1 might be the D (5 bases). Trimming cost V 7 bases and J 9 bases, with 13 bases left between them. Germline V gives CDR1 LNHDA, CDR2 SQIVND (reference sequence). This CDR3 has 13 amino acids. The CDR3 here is CASTEGARSPLHF. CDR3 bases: TGTGCCAGTACGGAAGGGGCTCGTTCACCCCTCCACTTT. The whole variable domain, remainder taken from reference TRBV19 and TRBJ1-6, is DGGITQSPKYLFRKEGQNVTLSCEQNLNHDAMYWYRQDPGQGLRLIYYSQIVNDFQKGDIAEGYSVSREKKESFPLTVTSAQKNPTAFYLCASTEGARSPLHFGNGTRLTVT.

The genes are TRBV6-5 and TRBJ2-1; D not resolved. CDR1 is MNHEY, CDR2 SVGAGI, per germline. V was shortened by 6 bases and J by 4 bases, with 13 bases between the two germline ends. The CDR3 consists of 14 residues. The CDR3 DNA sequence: TGTGCCAGCAGCCTTAGCACGGAATACAATGAGCAGTTCTTC. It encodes CASSLSTEYNEQFF.

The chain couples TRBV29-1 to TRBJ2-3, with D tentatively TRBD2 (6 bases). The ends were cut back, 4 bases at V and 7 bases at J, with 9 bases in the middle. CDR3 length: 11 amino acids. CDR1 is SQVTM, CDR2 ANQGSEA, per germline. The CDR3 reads CSVGRGNTQYF. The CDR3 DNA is TGCAGCGTTGGGCGGGGAAATACGCAGTATTTT.

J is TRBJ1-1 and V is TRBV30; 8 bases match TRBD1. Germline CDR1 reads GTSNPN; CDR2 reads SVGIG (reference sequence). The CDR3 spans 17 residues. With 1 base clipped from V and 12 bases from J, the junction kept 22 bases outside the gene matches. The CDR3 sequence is CAWSARQGKGVGEEPFF. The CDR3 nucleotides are TGTGCCTGGAGTGCCAGACAGGGGAAGGGAGTAGGCGAGGAACCTTTCTTT.

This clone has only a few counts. This CDR3 reads CASTGRRAEAFF. CDR3 nucleotide sequence: TGTGCCAGCACCGGCCGCAGGGCTGAAGCTTTCTTT. The chain links TRBV28 to TRBJ1-1; weak D call: TRBD1 (5 bases). The CDR3 loop spans 12 amino acids. CDR1 is MDHEN, CDR2 SYDVKM, per germline. Trimming stripped 7 bases from V and 6 bases from J, with 12 bases between. Complete variable domain (other parts from reference TRBV28 and TRBJ1-1): DVKVTQSSRYLVKRTGEKVFLECVQDMDHENMFWYRQDPGLGLRLIYFSYDVKMKEKGDIPEGYSVSREKKERFSLILESASTNQTSMYLCASTGRRAEAFFGQGTRLTVV.

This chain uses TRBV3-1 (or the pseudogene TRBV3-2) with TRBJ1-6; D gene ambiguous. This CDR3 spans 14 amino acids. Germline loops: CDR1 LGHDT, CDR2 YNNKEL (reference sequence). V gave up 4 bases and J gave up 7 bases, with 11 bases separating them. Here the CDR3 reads CASSPETENSPLHF. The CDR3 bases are TGTGCCAGCAGCCCGGAGACGGAAAATTCACCCCTCCACTTT.

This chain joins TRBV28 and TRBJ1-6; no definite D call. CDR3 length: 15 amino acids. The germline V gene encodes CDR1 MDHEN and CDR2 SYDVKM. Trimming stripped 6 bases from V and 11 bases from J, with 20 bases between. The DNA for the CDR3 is TGTGCCAGCAGCCCATCCGGACTGGGCTTGACACCCCTCCACTTT. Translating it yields CASSPSGLGLTPLHF.

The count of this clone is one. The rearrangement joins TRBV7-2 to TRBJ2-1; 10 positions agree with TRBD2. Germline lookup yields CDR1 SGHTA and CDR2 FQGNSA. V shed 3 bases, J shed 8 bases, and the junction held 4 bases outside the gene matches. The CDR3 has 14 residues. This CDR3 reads CASSLGLATYEQFF. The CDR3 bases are TGTGCCAGCAGCTTGGGACTAGCGACGTATGAGCAGTTCTTC.

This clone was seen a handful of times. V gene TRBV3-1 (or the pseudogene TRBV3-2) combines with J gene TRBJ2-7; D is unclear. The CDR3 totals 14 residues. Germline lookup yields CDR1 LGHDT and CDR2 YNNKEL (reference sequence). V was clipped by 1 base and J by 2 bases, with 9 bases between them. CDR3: CASSQVSVTYEQYF. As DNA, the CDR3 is TGTGCCAGCAGCCAAGTCTCAGTGACCTACGAGCAGTACTTC.

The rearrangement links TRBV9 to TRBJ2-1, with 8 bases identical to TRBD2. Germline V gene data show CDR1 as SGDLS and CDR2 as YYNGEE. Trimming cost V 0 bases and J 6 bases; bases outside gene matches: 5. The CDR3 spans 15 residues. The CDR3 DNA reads TGTGCCAGCAGCGTAGAGCGGGAGAGAACCAATGAGCAGTTCTTC. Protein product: CASSVERERTNEQFF.

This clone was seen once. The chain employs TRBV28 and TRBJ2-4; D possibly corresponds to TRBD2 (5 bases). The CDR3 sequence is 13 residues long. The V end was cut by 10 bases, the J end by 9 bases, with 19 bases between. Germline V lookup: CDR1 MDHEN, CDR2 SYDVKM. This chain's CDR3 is CATRTSYSVIQYF. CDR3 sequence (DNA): TGTGCCACCAGGACGAGTTATAGCGTCATTCAGTACTTC.

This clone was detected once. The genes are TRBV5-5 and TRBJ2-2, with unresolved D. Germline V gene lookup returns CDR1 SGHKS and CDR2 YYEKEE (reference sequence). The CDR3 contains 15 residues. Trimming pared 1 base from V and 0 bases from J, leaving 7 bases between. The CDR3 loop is CASSLQVANTGELFF. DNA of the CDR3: TGTGCCAGCAGCTTGCAGGTAGCGAACACCGGGGAGCTGTTTTTT.

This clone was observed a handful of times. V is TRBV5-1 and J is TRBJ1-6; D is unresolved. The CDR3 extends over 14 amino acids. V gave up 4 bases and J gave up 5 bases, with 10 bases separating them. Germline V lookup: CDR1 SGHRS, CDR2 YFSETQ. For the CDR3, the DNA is TGCGCCAGCAGCAGGAGCGGCGATAATTCACCCCTCCACTTT. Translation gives CASSRSGDNSPLHF.

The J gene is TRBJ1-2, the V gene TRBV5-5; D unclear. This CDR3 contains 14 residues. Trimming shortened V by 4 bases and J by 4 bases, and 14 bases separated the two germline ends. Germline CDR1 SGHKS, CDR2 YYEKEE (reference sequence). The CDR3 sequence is CASSPRGSTYGYTF. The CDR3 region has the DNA TGTGCCAGCAGCCCGCGTGGGAGTACCTATGGCTACACCTTC.

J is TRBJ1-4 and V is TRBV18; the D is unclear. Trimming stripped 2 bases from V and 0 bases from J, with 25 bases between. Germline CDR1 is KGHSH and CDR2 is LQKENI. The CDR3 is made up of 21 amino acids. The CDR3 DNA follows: TGTGCCAGCTCACCAGCCCCCCCTCCCACAGTACCTGATGCAACTAATGAAAAACTGTTTTTT. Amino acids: CASSPAPPPTVPDATNEKLFF.

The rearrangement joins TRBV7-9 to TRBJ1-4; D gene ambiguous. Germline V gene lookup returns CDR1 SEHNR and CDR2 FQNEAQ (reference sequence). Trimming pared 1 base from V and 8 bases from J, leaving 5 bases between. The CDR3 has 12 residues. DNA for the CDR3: TGTGCCAGCAGCTTAGTGGAGGAAAAACTGTTTTTT. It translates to CASSLVEEKLFF.

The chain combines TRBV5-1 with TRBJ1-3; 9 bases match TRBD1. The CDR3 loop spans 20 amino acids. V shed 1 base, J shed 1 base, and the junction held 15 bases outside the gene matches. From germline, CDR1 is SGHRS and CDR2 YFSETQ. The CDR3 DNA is TGCGCCAGCAGCTTGTTGGGAGCCTTAACCGGGACAGGGTCTGGAAACACCATATATTTT. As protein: CASSLLGALTGTGSGNTIYF.

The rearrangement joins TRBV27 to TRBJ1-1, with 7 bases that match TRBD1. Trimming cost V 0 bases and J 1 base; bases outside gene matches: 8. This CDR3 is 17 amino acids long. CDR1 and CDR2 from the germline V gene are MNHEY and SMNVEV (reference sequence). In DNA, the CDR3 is TGTGCCAGCAGTTTATCGGGGACAGTAAGGGGGAACACTGAAGCTTTCTTT. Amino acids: CASSLSGTVRGNTEAFF.

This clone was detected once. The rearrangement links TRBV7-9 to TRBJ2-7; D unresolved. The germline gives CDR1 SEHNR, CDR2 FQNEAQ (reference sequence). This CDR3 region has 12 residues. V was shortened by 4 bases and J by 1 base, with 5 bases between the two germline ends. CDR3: CASSSTSYEQYF. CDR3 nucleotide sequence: TGTGCCAGCAGCTCCACTTCCTACGAGCAGTACTTC.

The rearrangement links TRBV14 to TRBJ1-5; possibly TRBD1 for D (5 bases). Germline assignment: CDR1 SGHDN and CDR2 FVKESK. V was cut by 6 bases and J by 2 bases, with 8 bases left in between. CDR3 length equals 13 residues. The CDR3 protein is CASSQGGNQPQHF. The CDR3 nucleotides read TGTGCCAGCAGTCAGGGTGGCAATCAGCCCCAGCATTTT.

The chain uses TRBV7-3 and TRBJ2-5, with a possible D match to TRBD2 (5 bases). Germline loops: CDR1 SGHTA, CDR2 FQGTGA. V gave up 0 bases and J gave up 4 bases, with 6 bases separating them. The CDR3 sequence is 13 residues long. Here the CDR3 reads CASSLTLGETQYF. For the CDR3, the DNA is TGTGCCAGCAGCTTAACACTAGGAGAGACCCAGTACTTC.

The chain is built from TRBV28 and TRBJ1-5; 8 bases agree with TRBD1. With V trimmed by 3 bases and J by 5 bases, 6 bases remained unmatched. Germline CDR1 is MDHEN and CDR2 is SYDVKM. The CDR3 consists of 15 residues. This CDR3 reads CASSFPGGKYQPQHF. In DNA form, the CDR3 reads TGTGCCAGCAGTTTTCCAGGGGGCAAATATCAGCCCCAGCATTTT.

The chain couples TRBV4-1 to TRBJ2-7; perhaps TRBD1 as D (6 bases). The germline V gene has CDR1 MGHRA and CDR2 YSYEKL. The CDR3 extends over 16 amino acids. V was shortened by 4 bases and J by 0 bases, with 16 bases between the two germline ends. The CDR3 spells CASSRNTGTSSYEQYF. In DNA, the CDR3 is TGCGCCAGCAGCCGGAATACCGGGACAAGCTCCTACGAGCAGTACTTC.